A single sample is the source of the 7 T cell receptor beta chains below, sequenced in a study of metastatic and nonmetastatic thyroid tumors. TCRdb reanalyzed the PCR reads with MiXCR. Here the sample spans about 25,000 clones, 20% being singletons. Each patient went into thyroid surgery without having received any treatment. Sequenced sample: blood. Source of these receptors: a male donor with papillary thyroid cancer or a benign thyroid nodule (not recorded which). Some clones in this sample may be carry-over from other donors' samples.

This clone appeared many times. V and J are TRBV28 and TRBJ2-7, with 10 bases that match TRBD2. The CDR3 loop spans 14 amino acids. Looked up from germline, CDR1 is MDHEN and CDR2 is SYDVKM. V was clipped by 5 bases and J by 3 bases; unmatched bases: 4. The CDR3: CASSGLAEIYEQYF. The DNA of the CDR3 is TGTGCCAGCAGTGGACTAGCGGAGATCTACGAGCAGTACTTC.

The table lists this clone with a few counts. This chain joins TRBV6-5 and TRBJ2-7; possible D gene TRBD2, 6 bases. Germline loops: CDR1 MNHEY, CDR2 SVGAGI. With 4 bases removed from V and 2 bases from J, the gap between germline ends came to 24 bases. The CDR3 runs 18 residues. The CDR3: CASSCPGLLACLTYEQYF. CDR3 in DNA: TGTGCCAGCAGTTGCCCTGGGTTGCTAGCGTGTCTAACCTACGAGCAGTACTTC.

Concerning this clone itself: At one of its ends the junction is not consistent with the germline gene, which may arise from a read error. This rearrangement joins TRBV7-9 to TRBJ1-2, with a weak D call TRBD1 (6 bases). Looked up from germline, CDR1 is SEHNR and CDR2 is FQNEAQ (reference sequence). The CDR3 extends over 15 amino acids. In nucleotides, the CDR3 is TGTGCCACCAGCTTAGATTACAGGGTCCGCTATGGCTACACCTTC. This translates into CATSLDYRVRYGYTF.

About this clone: Possible read error: a much larger clone is one base away. The chain uses TRBV7-3 and TRBJ2-3; D gene unclear. The length of the CDR3 is 12 residues. The germline V and J ends were trimmed by 5 bases and 6 bases, with 9 bases remaining between them. CDR1 is SGHTA, CDR2 FQGTGA, per germline. CDR3 bases: TGTGCCAGCAGCCCGAGCCACGATACGCAGTATTTT. It is translated as CASSPSHDTQYF.

This chain joins TRBV7-2 and TRBJ2-1; D gene unclear. V lost 1 base and J lost 5, with 21 bases in between. CDR3 length: 18 residues. Germline loops: CDR1 SGHTA, CDR2 FQGNSA. CDR3 amino acids: CASSLGPWQWAIDNEQFF. CDR3 coding DNA: TGTGCCAGCAGCTTAGGGCCCTGGCAGTGGGCGATTGACAATGAGCAGTTCTTC. The full variable domain, completed using reference TRBV7-2 and TRBJ2-1, is GAGVSQSPSNKVTEKGKDVELRCDPISGHTALYWYRQSLGQGLEFLIYFQGNSAPDKSGLPSDRFSAERTGGSVSTLTIQRTQQEDSAVYLCASSLGPWQWAIDNEQFFGPGTRLTVL.

This clone was observed at least ten times. J is TRBJ1-5 and V is TRBV6-5; D call uncertain. The CDR3 runs to 15 residues. Germline V gives CDR1 MNHEY, CDR2 SVGAGI. V lost 0 bases to trimming and J lost 3 bases, with 9 bases between them. The CDR3 bases are TGTGCCAGCAGTTACTCGAGTGGAAACAATCAGCCCCAGCATTTT. Encoded protein: CASSYSSGNNQPQHF.

Notes on this clone: At one boundary the junction diverges from the germline segment, which might be a read error. The V and J genes are TRBV25-1 and TRBJ2-3; TRBD2 is a possible D gene (6 bases). Germline V gives CDR1 MGHDK, CDR2 SYGVNS. This CDR3 contains 16 residues. CDR3 loop: CASSEEGTVCSDSQYF. CDR3 bases: TGTGCCAGCAGTGAGGAGGGGACGGTCTGCTCAGATTCGCAGTATTTT.